These 2 T cell receptor beta chains originate from one sample sequenced in a study of tumor and adjacent non-tumor tissue in lung cancer. The template was RNA from unsorted bulk tissue. Distant lung tissue was collected more than 3 cm away from the tumor edge. TCRbeta libraries were built with three rounds of nested PCR, modified from ARM-PCR. TCRdb reprocessed the multiplex PCR reads via MiXCR and lists one record per CDR3 protein. The sample lists about 43,000 distinct CDR3 sequences, approximately 57% occurring once. Sequenced input: distant non-tumor lung tissue. These receptors were collected from a middle-aged man with non-small cell lung cancer.

This chain joins TRBV12-3 or TRBV12-4 and TRBJ2-5, with a weak D call TRBD2 (7 bases). V gave up 11 bases and J gave up 6 bases, with 19 bases separating them. CDR3 length: 13 amino acids. CDR3 amino acids: CAGVRGGAKTQYF. DNA for the CDR3: TGTGCCGGCGTGAGGGGGGGGGCAAAGACCCAGTACTTC.

As for this clonotype: This may be a read error, as it is one base from a much larger clone. The chain links TRBV6-2 or TRBV6-3 to TRBJ2-7; D is uncertain. The CDR3 contains 13 residues. Per the germline V gene, CDR1 is MNHEY and CDR2 is SVGEGT. The CDR3 sequence is CASSTYTEYEHYF. As DNA, the CDR3 is TGTGCCAGCAGTACCTATACAGAATACGAGCACTACTTC.